This TCR beta chain was retrieved from a study of siplizumab effects on memory and regulatory T cells (dated by TCRdb to between 2018 and 2021). Context from the whole study: The effect of the anti-CD2 antibody siplizumab on alloreactive T-cell subsets was examined in allogeneic mixed lymphocyte reactions constructed from human PBMCs.

Sorted unstimulated T cells and proliferating T cells recovered from mixed lymphocyte reactions were subjected to TCRbeta CDR3 sequencing. Fresh whole blood from ten HLA-typed healthy donors was used as the source from which PBMCs were isolated. To map where alloreactive clones came from, CD4+ regulatory T cells in the unstimulated state were FACS-sorted. What the research found in general, with its limitations: Because sequences at frequencies below about 10^-5 were poorly captured, only a minor fraction of alloreactive clones could be mapped back to unstimulated subsets. Siplizumab significantly reduced the cumulative frequency of alloreactive sequences traceable to unstimulated CD4+ memory T cells. Compared with memory T cells, unstimulated naive T cells appeared more diverse, and naive cells seemed to make a substantial contribution to the alloresponse. A naive or memory phenotype could not be assigned to roughly 75-95% of proliferating CD4+ or CD8+ clones. No functional confirmation was obtained for the suppressive function of proliferating Tregs from siplizumab cultures. Among mappable alloreactive CD4+ clones, the Treg-derived fraction averaged approximately 66% with siplizumab versus 26.9% in control reactions.

V and J are truncated by 11 bases and 1 base respectively, leaving an intervening sequence of 6 bases. The CDR3 starts with the cysteine, ends with the phenylalanine, and has 10 residues. The retained sequence is limited to the CDR3, 30 bases, with the frame set at the first base. For CDR1 and CDR2, the germline V gene lists ENHRY and SYGVKD. Libraries came from the immunoSEQ multiplex PCR assay. The deep sequencing platform assayed roughly 10^5 TCR templates per sample. Genomic DNA extracted from sorted T cells was used for TCRbeta CDR3 sequencing. Under the source paper's analysis protocol: The R programming language was used for clonal analysis of the TCRbeta CDR3 data. Alloreactive CD4+ and CD8+ clones were defined by comparing unstimulated samples with post-reaction CFSE-low samples. Regulatory or non-regulatory origin of alloreactive CD4+ clones was assigned by matching sequences to the sorted unstimulated Treg and non-Treg repertoires. TCRdb re-hosts the immuneACCESS table, in-frame sequences only. Its copies lack some clones; in the studies checked, an unresolved V gene accounts for under half of them, and the cause for the rest is not known. D and trimming were read from the DNA, whereas the V and J calls and clone size are those reported in that table. The sample records about 100,000 clones, around 95% of which are singletons. The top ten hold around 0.6% of the sample.

Of note for this clone: What antigen it recognizes has not been identified. Base qualities are not at hand, and no much larger clone is one base apart.

This sequence uses TRBV10-3 and TRBJ2-7, with an unclear D gene assignment. The sequence derives from a human donor in good health. Source material: Tregs sorted from blood. The CDR3 region: CAAGSYEQYF. The bases are TGTGCCGCCGGGTCCTACGAGCAGTACTTC.